This T cell receptor (beta chain) comes out of a study of blood T cell repertoires in COVID-19. Libraries were prepared by immunoSEQ multiplex PCR; TCRdb keeps only in-frame clonotypes and omits some of them. The sample has 350,000 to 500,000 clones, over 75% seen once. The germline V and J ends were trimmed by 4 bases and 8 bases, with 12 bases remaining between them. Looked up from germline, CDR1 is SEHNR and CDR2 is FQNEAQ (reference sequence). The CDR3 is made up of 14 amino acids. All enrollees were roughly 18 to 90 years old and from around 25 US areas. Participants reported their clinical history, and cohort assignment relied on those reports. Exposed study participants had met a COVID-19 case within 2 weeks before entry.

The source material was PBMCs or T cells enriched from blood (not recorded which). The chain recombines TRBV7-9 with TRBJ1-6; the D gene is possibly TRBD1 (6 bases). The origin of this receptor is a woman between 18 and 29 years old who had been exposed to COVID-19. CDR3 sequence (DNA): TGTGCCAGCAGCTCGGCAGGGGCGGATTCACCCCTCCACTTT. Amino acid sequence: CASSSAGADSPLHF.